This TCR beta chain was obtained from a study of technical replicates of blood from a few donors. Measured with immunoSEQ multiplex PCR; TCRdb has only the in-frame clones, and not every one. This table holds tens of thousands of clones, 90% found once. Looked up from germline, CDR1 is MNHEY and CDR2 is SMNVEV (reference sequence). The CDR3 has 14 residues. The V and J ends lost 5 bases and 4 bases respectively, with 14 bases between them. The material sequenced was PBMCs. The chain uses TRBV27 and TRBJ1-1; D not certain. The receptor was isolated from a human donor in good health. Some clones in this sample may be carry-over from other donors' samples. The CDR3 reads CASSVFERGTEAFF. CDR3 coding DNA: TGTGCCAGCAGTGTATTTGAACGGGGCACTGAAGCTTTCTTT.